This T cell receptor beta chain was sequenced in a study of T cells after yellow fever vaccination (dated by TCRdb to about 2019). Regarding the research as a whole: Libraries from fractions with low cell numbers were prepared with the SMART-Seq v4 Ultra Low Input RNA kit. To follow T-cell clones before and after primary and booster YFV17D yellow fever vaccination, bulk TCR alpha and beta repertoires were sequenced over time. The cohort comprised two healthy male donors, one aged 18 to 30 and one aged 30 to 40 years. Bulk PBMC replicates and cell subsets were isolated from blood drawn at multiple timepoints before and after both primary and secondary immunization.

Findings and caveats that apply to the study as a whole: FACS-sorted repertoires could contain abundant contaminating clonotypes from the bulk population, so computational filtering was required. Because the study included only a couple of donors, the extent to which the findings can be generalized is limited. Most clones expanded after primary vaccination (around 97% of CD4 and roughly 90% of CD8) were re-detected after the booster, suggesting that broad memory maintenance occurred. A small fraction of clonotypes appeared in both the CD4 and CD8 compartments, likely as a result of convergent recombination. Compared with the primary T-cell response, the secondary T-cell response was faster but weaker, reaching its peak on day 5 rather than on day 15.

The CDR3 runs 12 residues from the cysteine to the phenylalanine. Kept here is only the CDR3 DNA, which spans 36 bases and is read in frame from base 1. From a lookup of the germline V gene (reference sequence), CDR1 and CDR2 are DFQATT and SNEGSKA. The V end loses 0 bases and the J end loses 4 bases, and a stretch of 7 bases separates them. The sample was run on an Illumina NovaSeq 6000. Synthesis of TCR cDNA relied on 5'RACE template switching, a step that introduced a universal primer site along with unique molecular identifiers. cDNA synthesis was primed from both the TCR alpha and TCR beta constant segments. Libraries were amplified in two PCR steps, with sample barcodes and sequencing adapters added in the second step. Libraries were sequenced on Illumina HiSeq 2500 (2x100 bp) or NovaSeq (2x150 bp). Turning to the authors' computational methods: Reads were demultiplexed and collapsed into UMI consensus sequences with MIGEC, and V(D)J alignment was performed with MiXCR. Clonotypes responding to the vaccine were identified with edgeR on replicate PBMC samples, with the criteria of FDR below 0.01 and a log2 fold change above 5 up to day 15. CD4 or CD8 identity was assigned to each bulk clonotype according to whether the clonotype was present at higher abundance in the sequenced CD4 repertoire or the sequenced CD8 repertoire. TCRdb passed the public sequencing reads through fastp at Q25 and MiXCR, retaining productive beta sequences. Each CDR3 protein appears once, grouped with its most common genes and DNA. What appears here as the V and J calls and clone size reflects TCRdb's work, not the paper's. The sample table holds under 200,000 distinct CDR3 sequences, of which 8% to 13% were seen once. Jointly, the top ten make up just over 35% of the sample.

This clonotype was counted a few times. The antigen this receptor binds is unknown. Base quality data are lacking; no much larger clone is found one base away. The treatment or condition label, read with the paper, signifies: live attenuated yellow fever vaccine strain. PBMCs were isolated from peripheral blood using a standard Ficoll-Paque protocol. CD4 and CD8 T-cell fractions were isolated with Dynabeads CD4 and CD8 positive selection kits. TriZol was used to extract RNA from bulk PBMCs, from CD4 and CD8 fractions, and from dextramer-positive and dextramer-negative fractions. This chain is built from TRBV20-1 and TRBJ2-7, with an unclear D gene assignment. The TCR was taken from a young man who received the YFV17D yellow fever vaccine. This specimen consisted of CD8+ T cells sorted from PBMCs, obtained 15 days after the yellow fever booster vaccination. The DNA reads as follows: TGCAGTGCTAGAGATATGGGGTACGAGCAGTACTTC. The translation is CSARDMGYEQYF.